This TCR beta chain was profiled in a study of blood T cell repertoires in COVID-19. V shed 6 bases, J shed 5 bases, and the junction held 4 bases outside the gene matches. This CDR3 has 13 residues. Germline lookup yields CDR1 SGHNT and CDR2 YENEEA. Profiled with immunoSEQ multiplex PCR; TCRdb holds only in-frame clones, not every one. The sample lists roughly 45,000 clones, approximately 91% occurring once. The rearrangement links TRBV11-3 to TRBJ1-5, with TRBD1 matching over 7 bases. The receptor was derived from a human donor in a cohort sampled during active COVID-19. What was sequenced was peripheral blood. The chain's CDR3 is CASRKQGHQPQHF. CDR3 in DNA: TGTGCCAGCAGAAAACAGGGGCATCAGCCCCAGCATTTT.